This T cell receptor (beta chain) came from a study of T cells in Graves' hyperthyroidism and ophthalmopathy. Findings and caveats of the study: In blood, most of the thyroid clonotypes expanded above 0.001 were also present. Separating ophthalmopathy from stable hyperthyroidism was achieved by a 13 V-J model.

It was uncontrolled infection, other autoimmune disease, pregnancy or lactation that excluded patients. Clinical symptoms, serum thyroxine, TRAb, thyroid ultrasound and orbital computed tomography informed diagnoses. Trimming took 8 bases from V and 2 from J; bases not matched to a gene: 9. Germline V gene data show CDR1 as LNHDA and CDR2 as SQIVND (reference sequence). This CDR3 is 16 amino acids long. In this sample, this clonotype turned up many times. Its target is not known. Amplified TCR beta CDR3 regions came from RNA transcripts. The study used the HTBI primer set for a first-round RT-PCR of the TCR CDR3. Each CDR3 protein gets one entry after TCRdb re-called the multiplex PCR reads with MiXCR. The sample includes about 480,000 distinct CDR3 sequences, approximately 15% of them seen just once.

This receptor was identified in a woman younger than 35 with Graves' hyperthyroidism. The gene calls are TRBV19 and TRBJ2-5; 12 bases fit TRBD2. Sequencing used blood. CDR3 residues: CASRGLAGPQQETQYF. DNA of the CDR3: TGTGCCAGTCGCGGACTAGCGGGACCCCAACAAGAGACCCAGTACTTC.